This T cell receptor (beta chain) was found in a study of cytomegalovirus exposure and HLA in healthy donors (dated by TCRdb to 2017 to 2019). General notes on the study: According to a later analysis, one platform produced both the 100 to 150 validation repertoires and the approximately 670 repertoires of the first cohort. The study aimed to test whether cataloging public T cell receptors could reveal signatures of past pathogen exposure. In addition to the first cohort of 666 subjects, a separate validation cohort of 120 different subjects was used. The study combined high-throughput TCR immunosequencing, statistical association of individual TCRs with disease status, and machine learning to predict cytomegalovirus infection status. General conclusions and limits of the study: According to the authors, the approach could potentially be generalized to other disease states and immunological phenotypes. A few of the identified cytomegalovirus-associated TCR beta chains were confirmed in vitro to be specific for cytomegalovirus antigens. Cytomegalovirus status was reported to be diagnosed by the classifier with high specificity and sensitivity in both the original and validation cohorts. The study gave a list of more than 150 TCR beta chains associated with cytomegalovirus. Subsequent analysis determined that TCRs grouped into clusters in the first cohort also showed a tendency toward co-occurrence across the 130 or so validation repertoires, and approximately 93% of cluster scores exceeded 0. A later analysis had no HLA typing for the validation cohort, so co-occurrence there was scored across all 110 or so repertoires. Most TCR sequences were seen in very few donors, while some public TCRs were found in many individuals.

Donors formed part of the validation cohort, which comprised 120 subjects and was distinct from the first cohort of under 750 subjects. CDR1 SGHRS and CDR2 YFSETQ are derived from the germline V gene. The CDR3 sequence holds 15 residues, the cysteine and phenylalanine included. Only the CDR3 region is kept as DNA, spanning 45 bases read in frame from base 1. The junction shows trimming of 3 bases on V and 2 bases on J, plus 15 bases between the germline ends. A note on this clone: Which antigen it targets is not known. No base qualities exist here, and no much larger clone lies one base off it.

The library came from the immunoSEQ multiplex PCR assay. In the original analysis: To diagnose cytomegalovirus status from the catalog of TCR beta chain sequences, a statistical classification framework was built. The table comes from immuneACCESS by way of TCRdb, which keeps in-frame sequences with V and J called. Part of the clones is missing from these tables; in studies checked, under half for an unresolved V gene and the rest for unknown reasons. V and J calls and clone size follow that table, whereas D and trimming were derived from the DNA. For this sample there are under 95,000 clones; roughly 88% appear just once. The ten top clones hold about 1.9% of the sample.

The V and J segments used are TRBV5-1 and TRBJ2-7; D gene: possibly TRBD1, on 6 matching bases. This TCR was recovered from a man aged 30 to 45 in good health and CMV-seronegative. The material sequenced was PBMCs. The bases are TGCGCCAGCAGCTCCGACGGGACACTTACCTACGAGCAGTACTTC. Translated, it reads CASSSDGTLTYEQYF.